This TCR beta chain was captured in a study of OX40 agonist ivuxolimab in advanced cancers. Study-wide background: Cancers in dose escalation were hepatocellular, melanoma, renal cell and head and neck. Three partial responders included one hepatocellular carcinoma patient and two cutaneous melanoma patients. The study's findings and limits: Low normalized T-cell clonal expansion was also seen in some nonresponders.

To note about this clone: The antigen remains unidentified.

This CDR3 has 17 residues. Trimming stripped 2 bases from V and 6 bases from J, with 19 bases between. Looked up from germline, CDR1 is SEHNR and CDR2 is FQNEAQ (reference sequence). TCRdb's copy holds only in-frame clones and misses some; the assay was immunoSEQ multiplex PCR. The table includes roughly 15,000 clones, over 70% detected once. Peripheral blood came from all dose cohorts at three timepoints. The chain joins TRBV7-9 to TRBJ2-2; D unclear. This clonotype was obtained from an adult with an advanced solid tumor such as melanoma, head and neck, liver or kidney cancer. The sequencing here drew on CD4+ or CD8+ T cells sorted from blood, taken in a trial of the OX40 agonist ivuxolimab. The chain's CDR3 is CASSLWGIKDDAGELFF. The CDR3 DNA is TGTGCCAGCAGCTTATGGGGTATAAAGGACGACGCCGGGGAGCTGTTTTTT. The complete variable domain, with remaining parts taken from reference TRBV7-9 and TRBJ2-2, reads DTGVSQNPRHKITKRGQNVTFRCDPISEHNRLYWYRQTLGQGPEFLTYFQNEAQLEKSRLLSDRFSAERPKGSFSTLEIQRTEQGDSAMYLCASSLWGIKDDAGELFFGEGSRLTVL.